The rows below give T cell receptor beta chains drawn from one sample of a study of CD8+CD57+ T cells in acquired aplastic anemia. MiXCR was run by TCRdb on the reads, yielding one entry per CDR3 protein. The repertoire has 100,000 to 150,000 distinct CDR3 sequences, 30% to 45% of them found once; the top ten carry about 2.6%. The specimen sequenced was sorted CD4+, CD8+, or CD8+CD57+ T cells (not recorded which) from PBMCs. Receptor source: a human donor with aplastic anemia. Both conserved end residues are part of each CDR3. The order of the fields is clone size, V gene, J gene, D gene, CDR3 protein, CDR3 DNA. The D gene is left open where the match is weak. Size values are once, few and many counts, or a class for expanded clones, and some rows have none.

.,TRBV11-2,TRBJ2-1,.,CASSLGLAYNEQFF,TGTGCCAGCAGCCTAGGACTTGCCTACAATGAGCAGTTCTTC
.,TRBV7-8,TRBJ1-5,.,CASSPQGGMWPQHF,TGTGCCAGCAGCCCCCAGGGAGGGATGTGGCCCCAGCATTTT
.,TRBV29-1,TRBJ2-3,TRBD1,CSVGQGRSTDTQYF,TGCAGCGTCGGACAGGGCCGAAGCACAGATACGCAGTATTTT
few,TRBV19,TRBJ2-7,.,CASSPSRSYEQYF,TGTGCCAGTAGTCCGAGCAGATCCTACGAGCAGTACTTC
many,TRBV5-1,TRBJ2-3,TRBD2,CASSFDSGAGADTQYF,TGCGCCAGCAGTTTTGATAGCGGGGCAGGGGCAGATACGCAGTATTTT
.,TRBV5-6,TRBJ2-5,.,CASSLSYGTRETQYF,TGTGCCAGCAGCCTGTCCTACGGGACAAGAGAGACCCAGTACTTC
many,TRBV2,TRBJ2-3,TRBD2,CASRSGSSGETDTQYF,TGTGCCAGCAGGTCGGGGTCTAGCGGGGAAACAGATACGCAGTATTTT
many,TRBV19,TRBJ1-1,.,CASSLRLRGVGNTEAFF,TGTGCCAGTAGCCTTCGATTGAGGGGAGTGGGGAACACTGAAGCTTTCTTT
many,TRBV2,TRBJ2-3,TRBD2,CASSPMTSGTDTQYF,TGTGCCAGCAGTCCGATGACTAGCGGCACAGATACGCAGTATTTT
.,TRBV6-2/TRBV6-3,TRBJ2-2,.,CASLQGPGELFF,TGTGCCAGCCTCCAGGGGCCCGGGGAGCTGTTTTTT
many,TRBV12-3/TRBV12-4,TRBJ1-1,.,CASSLFGGLNTEAFF,TGTGCCAGCAGTCTATTCGGAGGATTGAACACTGAAGCTTTCTTT
many,TRBV20-1,TRBJ2-1,.,CSARILRSSYNEQFF,TGCAGTGCTAGGATCCTCAGGAGCTCCTACAATGAGCAGTTCTTC
many,TRBV5-1,TRBJ2-3,TRBD1,CASSMGQVGDTQYF,TGCGCCAGCAGCATGGGACAGGTGGGAGATACGCAGTATTTT
.,TRBV20-1,TRBJ2-5,.,CSATMLANQETQYF,TGCAGTGCTACTATGTTAGCGAACCAAGAGACCCAGTACTTC
many,TRBV5-1,TRBJ2-5,TRBD1,CASSPGPSTGGRETQYF,TGCGCCAGCAGCCCCGGGCCTTCGACAGGGGGCCGGGAGACCCAGTACTTC
.,TRBV15,TRBJ2-3,TRBD2,CATSRETSGDATDTQYF,TGTGCCACCAGCAGAGAAACTAGCGGGGATGCCACAGATACGCAGTATTTT
many,TRBV19,TRBJ2-3,.,CASSIADGSTDTQYF,TGTGCCAGTAGTATAGCGGATGGATCCACAGATACGCAGTATTTT
.,TRBV10-1,TRBJ2-6,.,CASSVEGSSGANVLTF,TGCGCCAGCAGTGTTGAGGGCAGCTCTGGGGCCAACGTCCTGACTTTC
.,TRBV11-1,TRBJ1-2,TRBD1,CASRNRQGEGSYGYTF,TGTGCCAGCAGAAATAGACAGGGAGAGGGAAGCTATGGCTACACCTTC
.,TRBV30,TRBJ1-1,.,CAWRGQNTEAFF,TGTGCCTGGAGGGGGCAGAACACTGAAGCTTTCTTT
many,TRBV29-1,TRBJ1-1,.,CSVDTGPLAEAFF,TGCAGCGTTGACACCGGGCCCTTGGCTGAAGCTTTCTTT
many,TRBV20-1,TRBJ1-1,.,CSARGLPGDTEAFF,TGCAGTGCTAGAGGGCTTCCAGGAGACACTGAAGCTTTCTTT
.,TRBV4-2,TRBJ1-2,.,CASSPRRGVLNYGYTF,TGTGCCAGCAGCCCCCGGAGGGGAGTGTTGAACTATGGCTACACCTTC
.,TRBV7-9,TRBJ2-7,.,CASTFSTGGRDEQYF,TGTGCCAGCACCTTCTCAACCGGCGGCCGGGACGAGCAGTACTTC
many,TRBV5-4,TRBJ1-2,.,CASSFGDRPYGYTF,TGTGCCAGCAGCTTCGGGGATCGACCCTATGGCTACACCTTC
.,TRBV15,TRBJ2-7,TRBD2,CATRASGIYEQYF,TGTGCCACCAGGGCTAGCGGGATATACGAGCAGTACTTC
.,TRBV3-1,TRBJ2-6,TRBD1,CAGSKRQGAPGANVLTF,TGTGCCGGCAGCAAAAGACAGGGGGCGCCTGGGGCCAACGTCCTGACTTTC
.,TRBV2,TRBJ2-1,TRBD1,CASILGQGYNEQFF,TGTGCCAGCATATTGGGACAGGGATACAATGAGCAGTTCTTC
.,TRBV19,TRBJ1-5,.,CASSTQVTQPQHF,TGTGCCAGTAGTACACAGGTAACCCAGCCCCAGCATTTT
many,TRBV3-1,TRBJ1-6,.,CASSQEWAGQSPLHF,TGTGCCAGCAGCCAAGAATGGGCAGGGCAATCACCCCTCCACTTT
many,TRBV9,TRBJ1-1,.,CASTGLVNTEAFF,TGTGCCAGCACCGGGTTGGTGAACACTGAAGCTTTCTTT